The 23 T cell receptor beta chains in this list originate from one sample, sequenced in a study of shared clonotypes between healthy human individuals (dated by TCRdb to about 2020). Libraries were built with the immunoSEQ multiplex PCR assay. TCRdb retrieved this table from immuneACCESS and kept in-frame rearrangements only. Not all clones are present; in checked studies, unresolved V genes account for under half, and no reason is known for the remainder. The sample table contains about 2.4 million clones; only one count was recorded for 93% of them. The ten largest account for approximately 0.37% of the sample. Sequenced input: naive CD4+ T cells from PBMCs. In the paper's terms, the cell subset or site label means: CD45RA+ positively selected. The receptors stem from a man between 18 and 35 years old in good health. Some clones in this sample may be carry-over from other donors' samples.

The V call is TRBV5-4, the J call TRBJ1-5, with 12 nucleotides matching TRBD1. The V and J ends lost 4 bases and 5 bases, in that order; junction bases with no gene match: 4. CDR1 and CDR2 from the germline V gene are SGHNT and YYREEE (reference sequence). The CDR3 extends over 15 amino acids. The CDR3 spells CASSPGQGADQPQHF. CDR3 DNA: TGTGCCAGCAGCCCGGGACAGGGGGCCGATCAGCCCCAGCATTTT.

The chain carries TRBV10-3 and TRBJ2-1; TRBD2 agrees at 11 bases. V lost 6 bases and J lost 4; bases outside the gene matches: 5. The CDR3 sequence is 15 residues long. From germline, CDR1 is ENHRY and CDR2 SYGVKD. The CDR3 here is CAIRGLADTYNEQFF. The CDR3 nucleotides are TGTGCCATCAGGGGACTAGCGGATACATACAATGAGCAGTTCTTC.

J is TRBJ2-3 and V is TRBV9; TRBD2 matches 10 bases. The CDR3 spans 17 residues. In germline, CDR1 is SGDLS, CDR2 YYNGEE. J was trimmed by 1 base and V by 1 base; bases with no gene match: 6. The chain's CDR3 is CASSVSSGTSGTDTQYF. The DNA of the CDR3 is TGTGCCAGCAGCGTATCCTCCGGGACTAGCGGCACAGATACGCAGTATTTT.

Turning to this clone: Other nucleotide sequences in the sample specify the same CDR3. CDR3 nucleotides: TGTGCCAGCAGTGACAGGGCCGCAACTAATGAAAAACTGTTTTTT. Translating it yields CASSDRAATNEKLFF. The chain uses TRBV2 and TRBJ1-4; a possible D gene is TRBD1 (5 bases). Germline V gene data show CDR1 as SNHLY and CDR2 as FYNNEI. The CDR3 extends over 15 amino acids. Trimming removed 3 bases at V and 0 bases at J, with 8 bases between.

The J gene is TRBJ2-5, the V gene TRBV18, with D unresolved. The CDR3 has 14 amino acids. Germline V lookup: CDR1 KGHSH, CDR2 LQKENI. Trimming pared 3 bases from V and 3 bases from J, leaving 11 bases between. The DNA of the CDR3 is TGTGCCAGCTCACCCTTATCAGCTAAAGAGACCCAGTACTTC. Protein sequence: CASSPLSAKETQYF.

The chain links TRBV28 to TRBJ1-4, with 8 bases identical to TRBD1. CDR1 and CDR2 from the germline V gene are MDHEN and SYDVKM. The CDR3 loop spans 17 amino acids. Trimming took 2 bases from V and 2 from J; bases not matched to a gene: 7. DNA for the CDR3: TGTGCCAGCAGTTTAGGAACAGGGGGTCCCACTAATGAAAAACTGTTTTTT. Translating it yields CASSLGTGGPTNEKLFF.

The chain couples TRBV28 to TRBJ2-1, with a possible D match to TRBD2 (6 bases). Germline V gene lookup returns CDR1 MDHEN and CDR2 SYDVKM. This CDR3 is 13 amino acids long. V lost 6 bases and J lost 6, with 12 bases in between. The CDR3 loop is CASRSGGVNEQFF. For the CDR3, the DNA is TGTGCCAGCAGGTCCGGAGGGGTCAATGAGCAGTTCTTC. The whole variable domain, remainder taken from reference TRBV28 and TRBJ2-1, is DVKVTQSSRYLVKRTGEKVFLECVQDMDHENMFWYRQDPGLGLRLIYFSYDVKMKEKGDIPEGYSVSREKKERFSLILESASTNQTSMYLCASRSGGVNEQFFGPGTRLTVL.

V gene TRBV5-4 combines with J gene TRBJ2-3; maybe TRBD2 (6 bases). The ends were cut back, 5 bases at V and 0 bases at J, with 13 bases in the middle. CDR1 SGHNT and CDR2 YYREEE come from the germline V gene (reference sequence). The CDR3 spans 15 residues. CDR3: CASRKGLASTDTQYF. CDR3 in DNA: TGTGCCAGCAGAAAGGGACTGGCTAGCACAGATACGCAGTATTTT.

This chain joins TRBV19 and TRBJ1-4; 7 positions agree with TRBD1. The ends lost 5 bases at V and 8 bases at J; junction bases unmatched: 11. Germline CDR1 is LNHDA and CDR2 is SQIVND (reference sequence). This CDR3 comprises 15 residues. CDR3 sequence (DNA): TGTGCCAGTAGTGCCCAGACAGGGTTGGGCGAAAAACTGTTTTTT. Encoded protein: CASSAQTGLGEKLFF. The variable domain in full, with the rest retrieved from reference TRBV19 and TRBJ1-4, is DGGITQSPKYLFRKEGQNVTLSCEQNLNHDAMYWYRQDPGQGLRLIYYSQIVNDFQKGDIAEGYSVSREKKESFPLTVTSAQKNPTAFYLCASSAQTGLGEKLFFGSGTQLSVL.

With respect to this clone: Other nucleotide sequences in the sample specify the same CDR3. The chain couples TRBV5-1 to TRBJ1-2; TRBD1 is a possible D gene (6 bases). The ends were cut back, 4 bases at V and 4 bases at J, with 14 bases in the middle. The CDR3 covers 14 residues. CDR1 SGHRS and CDR2 YFSETQ come from the germline V gene. CDR3: CASSPQGTSYGYTF. In DNA form, the CDR3 reads TGCGCCAGCAGCCCGCAGGGGACGAGCTATGGCTACACCTTC.

The rearrangement links TRBV2 to TRBJ2-1; no clear D. This CDR3 is 10 amino acids long. Trimming pared 5 bases from V and 6 bases from J, leaving 2 bases between. In germline, CDR1 is SNHLY, CDR2 FYNNEI. The CDR3 loop reads CASSLNEQFF. The CDR3, as DNA: TGTGCCAGCAGTCTCAATGAGCAGTTCTTC.

The genes are TRBV7-2 and TRBJ2-5; 11 nucleotides line up with TRBD1. V shed 4 bases, J shed 5 bases, and the junction held 9 bases outside the gene matches. From germline, CDR1 is SGHTA and CDR2 FQGNSA. The CDR3 spans 16 residues. The chain's CDR3 is CASSWPLGTGGETQYF. The CDR3 region has the DNA TGTGCCAGCAGCTGGCCTCTAGGGACAGGGGGTGAGACCCAGTACTTC. The full variable domain, its missing parts supplied by reference TRBV7-2 and TRBJ2-5, is GAGVSQSPSNKVTEKGKDVELRCDPISGHTALYWYRQSLGQGLEFLIYFQGNSAPDKSGLPSDRFSAERTGGSVSTLTIQRTQQEDSAVYLCASSWPLGTGGETQYFGPGTRLLVL.

Points on this clone: Within the sample, other DNA sequences also encode this same CDR3. The J gene is TRBJ1-1, the V gene TRBV18; unclear D gene. Germline V gene data show CDR1 as KGHSH and CDR2 as LQKENI. V lost 3 bases, J lost 1 base, and 3 bases lay in between. This CDR3 has 12 amino acids. Here the CDR3 DNA reads TGTGCCAGCTCACCGAAGAACACTGAAGCTTTCTTT. It translates to CASSPKNTEAFF.

This chain joins TRBV2 and TRBJ2-7; the D call may be TRBD1 or TRBD2 (6 bases each). Germline-derived CDR1 and CDR2 are SNHLY and FYNNEI. V lost 6 bases and J 6 bases, leaving 18 bases between the germline ends. The CDR3 extends over 14 amino acids. The CDR3 here is CASRDPGGTFEQYF. Written as DNA, the CDR3 is TGTGCCAGCAGAGACCCCGGGGGCACTTTCGAGCAGTACTTC.

V and J are TRBV15 and TRBJ1-5; tentatively, D is TRBD1 (5 bases). The CDR3 sequence is 16 residues long. V was clipped by 0 bases and J by 6 bases, with 15 bases between them. Per the germline V gene, CDR1 is LNHNV and CDR2 is YYDKDF (reference sequence). This CDR3 reads CATSREGPGSSQPQHF. CDR3 bases: TGTGCCACCAGCAGAGAAGGCCCAGGGAGTAGTCAGCCCCAGCATTTT.

The chain combines TRBV4-1 with TRBJ1-5; D possibly corresponds to TRBD1 (6 bases). The V and J ends lost 2 bases and 6 bases respectively, with 14 bases between them. Germline CDR1 MGHRA, CDR2 YSYEKL. The CDR3 is 15 residues long. CDR3 DNA: TGCGCCAGCAGCCAACAGGGGCTTCTCGGTCAGCCCCAGCATTTT. As protein: CASSQQGLLGQPQHF.

This chain uses TRBV7-8 with TRBJ2-7; TRBD2 is a possible D gene (5 bases). Trimming removed 1 base from V and 4 bases from J, with 17 bases in between. Germline-derived CDR1 and CDR2 are SGHVS and FQNEAQ. CDR3 length equals 16 residues. The CDR3 region is CASSLGFRGRAYEQYF. In DNA, the CDR3 is TGTGCCAGCAGCTTAGGATTTAGAGGGAGAGCTTACGAGCAGTACTTC.

The rearrangement uses TRBV11-3 and TRBJ1-3; a possible D gene is TRBD1 (6 bases). In germline, CDR1 is SGHNT, CDR2 YENEEA. This CDR3 has 17 amino acids. Trimming left V 5 bases short and J 1 base short, with 18 bases between. DNA for the CDR3: TGTGCCAGCAGCGTTAGGGGGGAGAATAGATCTGGAAACACCATATATTTT. Translation gives CASSVRGENRSGNTIYF.

V gene TRBV29-1 combines with J gene TRBJ2-1; D ambiguous. V was trimmed by 4 bases and J by 2 bases, leaving 12 bases between them. This CDR3 comprises 14 residues. In germline, CDR1 is SQVTM, CDR2 ANQGSEA. CDR3: CSVGNRGPYNEQFF. CDR3 nucleotide sequence: TGCAGCGTTGGAAACAGAGGCCCCTACAATGAGCAGTTCTTC.

The CDR3 DNA follows: TGTGCCAGTAGAGAAGTGGGGGATCAGAACACTGAAGCTTTCTTT. Protein product: CASREVGDQNTEAFF. The chain links TRBV19 to TRBJ1-1; the D gene is possibly TRBD1 (5 bases). In germline, CDR1 is LNHDA, CDR2 SQIVND (reference sequence). The CDR3 extends over 15 amino acids. The V and J ends lost 6 bases and 1 base respectively, with 15 bases between them. The entire variable domain, with the rest obtained from reference TRBV19 and TRBJ1-1, is as follows: DGGITQSPKYLFRKEGQNVTLSCEQNLNHDAMYWYRQDPGQGLRLIYYSQIVNDFQKGDIAEGYSVSREKKESFPLTVTSAQKNPTAFYLCASREVGDQNTEAFFGQGTRLTVV.

The chain links TRBV28 to TRBJ2-2; D not certain. This CDR3 is 13 amino acids long. Germline V gives CDR1 MDHEN, CDR2 SYDVKM. Trimming removed 5 bases from V and 1 base from J, with 5 bases in between. CDR3 bases: TGTGCCAGCAGTCGCGAGAACACCGGGGAGCTGTTTTTT. It yields the protein CASSRENTGELFF.

This chain uses TRBV4-1 with TRBJ2-1; 11 bases map to TRBD2. Germline trimming cut 0 bases from V and 2 bases from J; bases unmatched to any gene: 6. Germline V CDR1 and CDR2: MGHRA, YSYEKL. CDR3 length: 18 residues. The DNA for the CDR3 is TGCGCCAGCAGCCAAGACGCGACTAGCGGGACCGCCTACAATGAGCAGTTCTTC. Translation gives CASSQDATSGTAYNEQFF.

The chain uses TRBV25-1 and TRBJ1-1; D perhaps matches TRBD1 (6 bases). The V and J ends lost 2 bases and 1 base respectively, with 14 bases between them. Looked up from germline, CDR1 is MGHDK and CDR2 is SYGVNS. The CDR3 has 16 amino acids. The CDR3 loop is CASSEMGRGQNTEAFF. The DNA for the CDR3 is TGTGCCAGCAGTGAAATGGGTCGGGGACAGAACACTGAAGCTTTCTTT.